The 23 T cell receptor beta chains below come from one sample, sequenced in a study of shared clonotypes between healthy human individuals. Naive CD8 cells comprised CD45RO-negative, CCR7-positively selected cells, excluding terminally differentiated effector memory CD45RA+ cells. Produced via immunoSEQ multiplex PCR; TCRdb's table is partial and in-frame only. There are some 2 million clones in the sample; about 95% occur only once, and about 1.1% lies in the top ten. The specimen was naive CD8+ T cells sorted from blood. The receptor source for this set is a man aged 18 to 29 in good health.

The chain combines TRBV18 with TRBJ2-1, with 8 bases that match TRBD1. Germline CDR1 reads KGHSH; CDR2 reads LQKENI. V lost 5 bases and J lost 8; bases outside the gene matches: 2. This CDR3 contains 12 residues. The CDR3: CASSGQGYEQFF. The CDR3 DNA sequence: TGTGCCAGCTCAGGACAGGGATATGAGCAGTTCTTC.

CDR3 bases: TGTGCCAGCAGCTTATCTCCGGGACTAGGGATCAATGAGCAGTTCTTC. It specifies CASSLSPGLGINEQFF. The rearrangement links TRBV7-6 to TRBJ2-1, with 8 nucleotides matching TRBD2. CDR3 length: 16 residues. Trimming at V came to 2 bases and at J to 6 bases, leaving 9 bases not matched to a gene. Looked up from germline, CDR1 is SGHVS and CDR2 is FNYEAQ.

V usage is TRBV6-5 and J usage is TRBJ1-4; 8 nucleotides match TRBD1. The V gene's germline CDR1 is MNHEY and CDR2 SVGAGI. The CDR3 runs 14 residues. V shed 11 bases and J 5 bases; nucleotides not matched to a gene: 10. The CDR3 here is CASRTGRGNEKLFF. The CDR3 DNA follows: TGTGCCTCGAGGACAGGGCGAGGAAATGAAAAACTGTTTTTT.

The chain is built from TRBV19 and TRBJ1-4, with TRBD1 matching over 9 bases. The V and J ends lost 3 bases and 7 bases, in that order; junction bases with no gene match: 6. Germline V gene lookup returns CDR1 LNHDA and CDR2 SQIVND (reference sequence). The CDR3 consists of 15 residues. CDR3 coding DNA: TGTGCCAGTAGTATCGAAACAGGGGGCCGTGAAAAACTGTTTTTT. Encoded protein: CASSIETGGREKLFF. Full variable domain (remainder filled in from reference TRBV19 and TRBJ1-4): DGGITQSPKYLFRKEGQNVTLSCEQNLNHDAMYWYRQDPGQGLRLIYYSQIVNDFQKGDIAEGYSVSREKKESFPLTVTSAQKNPTAFYLCASSIETGGREKLFFGSGTQLSVL.

This clone was detected a few times. The genes are TRBV11-3 and TRBJ2-5; TRBD1 matches 7 bases. The CDR3 is 13 amino acids. V lost 5 bases, J lost 2 bases, and 2 bases stayed unmatched. Germline loops: CDR1 SGHNT, CDR2 YENEEA. Written as DNA, the CDR3 is TGTGCCAGCAGCGAGGGACAGCAAGAGACCCAGTACTTC. It yields the protein CASSEGQQETQYF.

J is TRBJ2-5 and V is TRBV7-8, with a possible D match to TRBD2 (6 bases). The CDR3 totals 16 residues. V was clipped by 2 bases and J by 3 bases, with 16 bases between them. Per germline, CDR1 SGHVS and CDR2 FQNEAQ. CDR3 amino acids: CASSLYGRENKETQYF. The CDR3, as DNA: TGTGCCAGCAGCTTATATGGTCGGGAGAACAAAGAGACCCAGTACTTC.

The chain links TRBV19 to TRBJ1-5; a possible D gene is TRBD1 (5 bases). Trimming removed 6 bases at V and 4 bases at J, with 13 bases between. CDR1 and CDR2 (germline): LNHDA, SQIVND (reference sequence). CDR3 length: 14 residues. The chain's CDR3 is CASSSRSGNQPQHF. The CDR3 nucleotides read TGTGCCAGTAGCTCACGTTCAGGGAATCAGCCCCAGCATTTT.

The chain recombines TRBV7-9 with TRBJ2-7; the match to TRBD2 covers 11 bases. CDR1 SEHNR and CDR2 FQNEAQ come from the germline V gene (reference sequence). J gave up 3 bases and V 5 bases, and 3 bases lay outside the gene matches. The CDR3 is 14 residues long. Written as DNA, the CDR3 is TGTGCCAGCAGCCCGGGACTAGCGGACTACGAGCAGTACTTC. Protein product: CASSPGLADYEQYF.

The rearrangement links TRBV9 to TRBJ2-7; 8 bases line up with TRBD2. CDR3 length: 14 residues. Germline V gene lookup returns CDR1 SGDLS and CDR2 YYNGEE. After removal of 4 bases from V and 0 bases from J, the junction contained 3 bases not matched to a gene. DNA for the CDR3: TGTGCCAGCAGCACCGGGGGGGACTCCTACGAGCAGTACTTC. Residues: CASSTGGDSYEQYF.

As regards this clone: A much larger clone differs by one base, so this may be a read error. Distinct nucleotide sequences in the sample also encode this CDR3. The rearrangement joins TRBV5-4 to TRBJ2-7, with 10 positions matching TRBD1. Germline trimming cut 4 bases from V and 3 bases from J; bases unmatched to any gene: 4. Germline-derived CDR1 and CDR2 are SGHNT and YYREEE (reference sequence). This CDR3 is built from 14 residues. CDR3 nucleotides: TGTGCCAGCAGCCCCGGGACAGGGGTCTACGAGCAGTACTTC. Protein product: CASSPGTGVYEQYF.

The DNA of the CDR3 is TGCGCCAGCAGCCAAGTACGACTAGCGGGAGCTGACACCGGGGAGCTGTTTTTT. Amino acid sequence: CASSQVRLAGADTGELFF. This chain connects TRBV4-3 to TRBJ2-2; 12 positions match TRBD2. This CDR3 is built from 18 residues. The V and J ends lost 1 base and 3 bases, in that order; junction bases with no gene match: 6. Germline V gives CDR1 LGHNA, CDR2 YSLEER.

Only one count was recorded for this clone. CDR3 in amino acids: CASREWGTGELFF. In nucleotides, the CDR3 is TGTGCCAGCAGAGAATGGGGAACCGGGGAGCTGTTTTTT. This chain links TRBV6-1 with TRBJ2-2; D uncertain. This CDR3 has 13 amino acids. Germline CDR1 reads MNHNS; CDR2 reads SASEGT. V lost 6 bases to trimming and J lost 5 bases, with 10 bases between them.

The chain uses TRBV27 and TRBJ1-1; D not resolved. The V end lost 6 bases, the J end lost 4 bases, and 15 bases lay between the germline ends. CDR1 and CDR2 from the germline V gene are MNHEY and SMNVEV (reference sequence). The CDR3 contains 14 residues. The CDR3 nucleotides read TGTGCCAGCAGATCAGCGGGCCTAAGCACTGAAGCTTTCTTT. It yields the protein CASRSAGLSTEAFF.

The chain joins TRBV28 to TRBJ2-1; D perhaps matches TRBD2 (5 bases). The germline gives CDR1 MDHEN, CDR2 SYDVKM. The CDR3 extends over 12 amino acids. V was trimmed by 3 bases and J by 8 bases, leaving 8 bases between them. DNA of the CDR3: TGTGCCAGCAGTTTGAGGGTGGATGAGCAGTTCTTC. Protein sequence: CASSLRVDEQFF. Full variable domain (remainder filled in from reference TRBV28 and TRBJ2-1): DVKVTQSSRYLVKRTGEKVFLECVQDMDHENMFWYRQDPGLGLRLIYFSYDVKMKEKGDIPEGYSVSREKKERFSLILESASTNQTSMYLCASSLRVDEQFFGPGTRLTVL.

Comment on this clone: Within the sample, other DNA sequences also encode this same CDR3. This chain connects TRBV6-5 to TRBJ2-5; D assignment may be TRBD1 or TRBD2 (5 bases each). With 5 bases removed from V and 4 bases from J, the gap between germline ends came to 11 bases. The CDR3 sequence is 13 residues long. Per germline, CDR1 MNHEY and CDR2 SVGAGI. CDR3 sequence reads: CASSLGAGETQYF. CDR3 sequence (DNA): TGTGCCAGCAGTCTCGGGGCGGGAGAGACCCAGTACTTC.

The J gene is TRBJ2-1, the V gene TRBV11-3, with 9 bases lining up with TRBD2. Germline V gene lookup returns CDR1 SGHNT and CDR2 YENEEA. J lost 8 bases, V lost 1 base, and 9 bases had no gene match. The CDR3 sequence is 16 residues long. CDR3 region: CASSLVGLAGQDEQFF. DNA of the CDR3: TGTGCCAGCAGCTTAGTTGGGCTAGCGGGGCAGGATGAGCAGTTCTTC.

The chain has TRBV4-1 and TRBJ2-7; 8 nucleotides line up with TRBD1. V shed 0 bases, J shed 5 bases, and the junction held 3 bases outside the gene matches. This CDR3 has 14 amino acids. CDR1 and CDR2 from the germline V gene are MGHRA and YSYEKL. CDR3 in amino acids: CASSQETGVDEQYF. In nucleotides, the CDR3 is TGCGCCAGCAGCCAAGAGACAGGGGTCGACGAGCAGTACTTC.

J is TRBJ1-2 and V is TRBV5-6; 7 bases are a match to TRBD1. This CDR3 is built from 14 residues. The germline gives CDR1 SGHDT, CDR2 YYEEEE. The V and J ends lost 0 bases and 6 bases, in that order; junction bases with no gene match: 5. This CDR3 reads CASSLAGGGDGYTF. The CDR3 DNA reads as TGTGCCAGCAGCTTGGCAGGGGGAGGTGATGGCTACACCTTC.

The V and J genes are TRBV2 and TRBJ2-1; 9 nucleotides agree with TRBD1. The CDR3 runs 14 residues. The germline gives CDR1 SNHLY, CDR2 FYNNEI. J gave up 8 bases and V 5 bases, and 7 bases lay outside the gene matches. The CDR3 here is CASSTTGGGYEQFF. CDR3 nucleotide sequence: TGTGCCAGCAGTACAACAGGGGGCGGCTATGAGCAGTTCTTC.

V usage is TRBV7-9 and J usage is TRBJ2-3; 8 bases fit TRBD1. Germline V CDR1 and CDR2: SEHNR, FQNEAQ (reference sequence). V shed 9 bases and J 10 bases; nucleotides not matched to a gene: 15. The CDR3 has 14 amino acids. For the CDR3, the DNA is TGTGCCAGTCACAACAGGGGGAAGTCGTGGCCGCAGTATTTT. It codes for CASHNRGKSWPQYF.

This clone was observed a few times. The chain links TRBV5-1 to TRBJ2-3, with TRBD2 matching over 7 bases. This CDR3 region has 15 residues. The ends lost 1 base at V and 5 bases at J; junction bases unmatched: 7. From germline, CDR1 is SGHRS and CDR2 YFSETQ. As DNA, the CDR3 is TGCGCCAGCAGCTTGCTGTCGGGGGAGGGAGATACGCAGTATTTT. Its translation is CASSLLSGEGDTQYF.

The rearrangement uses TRBV9 and TRBJ2-2; D unclear. The CDR3 has 15 residues. Between the trimmed V and J ends, which lost 0 bases and 1 base, there was a span of 7 bases. The V gene's germline CDR1 is SGDLS and CDR2 YYNGEE. As DNA, the CDR3 is TGTGCCAGCAGCGTAGCGGGCCTGAACACCGGGGAGCTGTTTTTT. As protein: CASSVAGLNTGELFF.

Turning to this clone: This specimen includes other DNA sequences encoding the same CDR3. The chain carries TRBV9 and TRBJ1-1; 7 positions agree with TRBD1. From germline, CDR1 is SGDLS and CDR2 YYNGEE. After removal of 0 bases from V and 7 bases from J, the junction contained 0 bases not matched to a gene. The length of the CDR3 is 12 residues. Here the CDR3 reads CASSVGQGEAFF. CDR3 DNA: TGTGCCAGCAGCGTAGGACAGGGTGAAGCTTTCTTT.